This record covers a single T cell receptor beta chain. Its antigen is unknown. From each donor, an approximately 2.7 ml peripheral blood sample was collected into PAXgene tubes and kept at -80 degrees C. Total RNA was isolated from whole blood with the PAXgene blood miRNA kit on an automated QIAcube, without T cell sorting. Peripheral blood from monozygotic twin pairs concordant or discordant for inflammatory bowel disease was subjected to deep TCRalpha and TCRbeta repertoire profiling with unique molecular barcoding. Smoking habits were recorded for all twin pairs, and each individual was classified as a current, former or never smoker. Inclusive of the bounding cysteine and phenylalanine, the CDR3 is 18 residues long. DNA is not recorded here. CDR1 MNHNS and CDR2 SASEGT are derived from the germline V gene. The sample is drawn from a study of monozygotic twins with inflammatory bowel disease (dated by TCRdb to 2018 to 2020). Context from the whole study: A total of roughly 28 monozygotic twin pairs were included in the full study, comprising nine German pairs (four IBD-concordant, five IBD-discordant) and 19 IBD-discordant Danish pairs. The search for disease-associated traits relied mainly on comparing IBD patients with their genetically identical healthy co-twins within discordant pairs. Each individual had, on average, about 151 000 unique TCRalpha sequences and 181 000 unique TCRbeta sequences available for analysis.

The library relied on 5' RACE. Each TCR library was prepared from about 3.5 ug of total RNA. cDNA was synthesized with SMARTScribe reverse transcriptase in eight separate reactions per sample. During cDNA synthesis, template switching introduced unique molecular identifiers that contained a 6-nucleotide sample barcode. Two nested PCRs of about 15 and 9 cycles amplified the TCRalpha and TCRbeta cDNA, and bead purification followed each PCR. Before amplification, cDNA was treated with uracil DNA-glycosylase and purified using the QIAquick PCR purification kit. The second PCR added Illumina TruSeq-compatible adapters along with sample-specific barcodes. Library quality and concentration were checked on TapeStation and Qubit, and libraries were pooled at about 5 ng each. Sequencing of the pooled libraries was done on an Illumina HiSeq2500 single-index Rapid Run using custom sequencing primers and 2 x 100 bp reads. On the authors' methods: PCR and sequencing errors were corrected by UMI-based consensus assembly using MiGEC version 1.2.6. MiXCR version 2.1.1 was used to carry out V(D)J alignment, clonotype assembly and CDR3 extraction. To normalise gene usage, clonotype sharing and MAIT/NKT TCR abundance, the analysis used the top 1000, 10 000 and 20 000 clonotypes per sample. Diversity was computed as the inverse Simpson index with the vegan R package after downsampling to 27 000 UMIs. Paired Mann-Whitney U tests were applied to discordant twin pairs, with Benjamini-Hochberg correction for multiple testing. TCRdb reprocessed the reads; each CDR3 protein sequence makes one entry, and DNA is unavailable. TCRdb, not the authors, supplied the V and J calls. This sample's table carries around 230,000 distinct CDR3 sequences. The ten most abundant clones make up less than 2% of the sample.

The research as a whole found: Compared with healthy twins, IBD patients had fewer clonotypes in common with other individuals, a difference most pronounced in patients showing signs of disease activity. The results gave no support for a single strong signal or clonotype linked to IBD. The analysis was unable to tell apart different T cell subtypes. Background noise and inter-individual variability may have been introduced into the repertoires by the differing immunosuppressive treatments among patients. TCRbeta repertoire diversity, by inverse Simpson index, was decreased in IBD patients compared with their healthy co-twins. Repertoire similarity did not differ between concordant and discordant twins, possibly due to limited statistical power.

The specimen sequenced was blood. This TCR was sampled from a human donor with ulcerative colitis or Crohn's disease, or a healthy co-twin of an affected twin (not recorded which). The chain joins TRBV6-1 to TRBJ1-5; no DNA is available, so the TRBD1 call from TCRdb remains unchecked. CDR3 region: CASSVAGLGGYSNQPQHF.